Below, 11 T cell receptor beta chains from the same sample are listed, as sequenced in a study of blood T cell repertoires in COVID-19. Here immunoSEQ multiplex PCR was the method, and the copy in TCRdb shows in-frame clones only, minus some. The profile shows roughly 70,000 clones, about nine tenths of them singletons. The specimen was peripheral blood. These receptors were collected from a man in his fifties or sixties with COVID-19, enrolled during active disease.

The chain links TRBV7-8 to TRBJ1-2; 8 bases are a match to TRBD1. Germline V CDR1 and CDR2: SGHVS, FQNEAQ. The CDR3 spans 13 residues. V dropped 3 bases and J dropped 7; count of bases not matched to a gene: 4. CDR3 sequence (DNA): TGTGCCAGCAGCTTCGGACAGGGTGGTGGCTACACCTTC. Amino acid sequence: CASSFGQGGGYTF. Complete variable domain (other parts from reference TRBV7-8 and TRBJ1-2): GAGVSQSPRYKVAKRGQDVALRCDPISGHVSLFWYQQALGQGPEFLTYFQNEAQLDKSGLPSDRFFAERPEGSVSTLKIQRTQQEDSAVYLCASSFGQGGGYTFGSGTRLTVV.

The chain employs TRBV5-4 and TRBJ2-7; 8 bases match TRBD1. This CDR3 spans 14 amino acids. With V trimmed by 4 bases and J by 2 bases, 5 bases remained unmatched. Germline V gene data show CDR1 as SGHNT and CDR2 as YYREEE (reference sequence). The CDR3 reads CASSPGTGTYEQYF. CDR3 bases: TGTGCCAGCAGCCCCGGGACAGGAACCTACGAGCAGTACTTC.

This clone was seen more than once but under ten times. The chain has TRBV6-2 or TRBV6-3 and TRBJ2-1; maybe TRBD1 (6 bases). Germline V lookup: CDR1 MNHEY, CDR2 SVGEGT. Trimming shortened V by 2 bases and J by 7 bases, and 21 bases separated the two germline ends. The CDR3 loop spans 17 amino acids. CDR3 protein: CASSYAGQGYWGNEQFF. CDR3 nucleotides: TGTGCCAGCAGTTACGCGGGCCAGGGGTATTGGGGGAATGAGCAGTTCTTC.

This clone was recorded once. The rearrangement uses TRBV5-6 and TRBJ1-2, with 7 nucleotides matching TRBD1. Germline V gives CDR1 SGHDT, CDR2 YYEEEE. The CDR3 runs 17 residues. V was clipped by 3 bases and J by 1 base; unmatched bases: 12. In nucleotides, the CDR3 is TGTGCCAGCAGCTCGGAATCAGACAGGGTAGGTAACTATGGCTACACCTTC. Its translation: CASSSESDRVGNYGYTF.

The chain joins TRBV2 to TRBJ1-1; a weak D match, TRBD1 (6 bases). Germline V gives CDR1 SNHLY, CDR2 FYNNEI. The CDR3 length is 13 residues. Trimming took 5 bases from V and 1 from J, leaving 8 bases between them. The CDR3 loop is CASSLGQNTEAFF. In DNA form, the CDR3 reads TGTGCCAGCAGTCTGGGACAGAACACTGAAGCTTTCTTT.

This rearrangement joins TRBV28 to TRBJ2-7; TRBD1 matches 8 bases. Germline-derived CDR1 and CDR2 are MDHEN and SYDVKM. The trim removed 7 bases at V and 7 bases at J, leaving 12 bases unmatched. The CDR3 is made up of 14 amino acids. The CDR3 region has the DNA TGTGCCAGCACCCGTCAGGGGGCCCTTCGGGAGCAGTACTTC. Its protein product is CASTRQGALREQYF. Together with reference TRBV28 and TRBJ2-7, the CDR3 gives the full variable domain: DVKVTQSSRYLVKRTGEKVFLECVQDMDHENMFWYRQDPGLGLRLIYFSYDVKMKEKGDIPEGYSVSREKKERFSLILESASTNQTSMYLCASTRQGALREQYFGPGTRLTVT.

The chain employs TRBV4-3 and TRBJ1-4; possible D gene TRBD1, 5 bases. Trimming pared 3 bases from V and 4 bases from J, leaving 15 bases between. This CDR3 is built from 16 residues. The germline V gene encodes CDR1 LGHNA and CDR2 YSLEER. CDR3 sequence reads: CASSQVGGGFNEKLFF. The DNA of the CDR3 is TGCGCCAGCAGCCAGGTCGGCGGGGGTTTTAATGAAAAACTGTTTTTT.

The rearrangement joins TRBV29-1 to TRBJ1-4; D remains ambiguous. Trimming stripped 4 bases from V and 8 bases from J, with 11 bases between. The CDR3 length is 12 residues. Per germline, CDR1 SQVTM and CDR2 ANQGSEA. This CDR3 reads CSVGARREKLFF. The CDR3 nucleotides are TGCAGCGTTGGAGCGAGGAGGGAAAAACTGTTTTTT.

For the CDR3, the DNA is TGTGCCAGCAGCAAAGGGGACATGGGGCGCGGAAGCCATGGCTACACCTTC. Its protein is CASSKGDMGRGSHGYTF. This sequence joins TRBV21-1 and TRBJ1-2; the table gives TRBD1 as D, unverified against the DNA. TRBV21-1 is a recognized pseudogene. The CDR3 length is 17 residues.

The chain combines TRBV5-4 with TRBJ2-7, with TRBD2 identical over 8 bases. CDR1 and CDR2 from the germline V gene are SGHNT and YYREEE (reference sequence). Trimming at V came to 0 bases and at J to 4 bases, leaving 3 bases not matched to a gene. CDR3 length: 14 residues. CDR3: CASSLELAAYEQYF. The DNA for the CDR3 is TGTGCCAGCAGCTTGGAACTAGCGGCGTACGAGCAGTACTTC.

This chain connects TRBV6-5 to TRBJ2-2, with 7 bases fitting TRBD1. The CDR3 runs 15 residues. CDR1 and CDR2 (germline): MNHEY, SVGAGI. J gave up 5 bases and V 5 bases, and 8 bases lay outside the gene matches. The DNA for the CDR3 is TGTGCCAGCAGTCATAGGCCCAGGGGGACCGGGGAGCTGTTTTTT. It encodes CASSHRPRGTGELFF.